This T cell receptor (beta chain) was captured by sequencing in a study of shared clonotypes between healthy human individuals. This clone was detected only a few times. Looked up from germline, CDR1 is SQVTM and CDR2 is ANQGSEA. V shed 5 bases and J shed 2 bases, with 12 bases lying between them. This CDR3 comprises 13 residues. Sequenced by immunoSEQ multiplex PCR; TCRdb stores in-frame clones only, minus some. The sample has around 2.5 million clones; 93% are singletons. The J gene is TRBJ1-1, the V gene TRBV29-1; D is unresolved. The TCR sequence derives from a man aged 18-30 years in good health. Some clones in this sample may be carry-over from other donors' samples. Sequencing input: naive CD4+ T cells from PBMCs. Subset of the sample: CD45RA+ positively selected. CDR3 bases: TGCAGCGTTACCCGGGATACCAACACTGAAGCTTTCTTT. Residues: CSVTRDTNTEAFF.